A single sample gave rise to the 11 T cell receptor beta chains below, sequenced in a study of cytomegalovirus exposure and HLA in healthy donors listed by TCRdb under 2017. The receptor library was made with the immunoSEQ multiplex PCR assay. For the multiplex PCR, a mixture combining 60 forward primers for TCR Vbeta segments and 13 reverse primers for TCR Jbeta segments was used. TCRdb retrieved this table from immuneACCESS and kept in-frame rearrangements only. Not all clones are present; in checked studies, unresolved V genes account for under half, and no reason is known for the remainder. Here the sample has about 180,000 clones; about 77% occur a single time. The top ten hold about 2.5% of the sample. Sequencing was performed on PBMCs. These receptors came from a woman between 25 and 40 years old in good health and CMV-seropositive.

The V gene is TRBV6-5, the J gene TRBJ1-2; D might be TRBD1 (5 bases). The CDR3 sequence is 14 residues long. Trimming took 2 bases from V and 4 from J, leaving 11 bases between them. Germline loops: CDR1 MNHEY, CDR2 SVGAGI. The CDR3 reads CASSYKRQTYGYTF. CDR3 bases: TGTGCCAGCAGTTACAAGAGACAGACCTATGGCTACACCTTC.

This CDR3 reads CAWSSRIRGKGNEQFF. In DNA form, the CDR3 reads TGTGCCTGGAGTTCCAGGATCAGGGGGAAGGGGAATGAGCAGTTCTTC. This sequence joins TRBV30 and TRBJ2-1; 7 nucleotides agree with TRBD1. In germline, CDR1 is GTSNPN, CDR2 SVGIG (reference sequence). There are 16 residues in the CDR3. V gave up 2 bases and J gave up 7 bases; unmatched junction bases: 14. The variable domain in full, completed from reference TRBV30 and TRBJ2-1, reads SQTIHQWPATLVQPVGSPLSLECTVEGTSNPNLYWYRQAAGRGLQLLFYSVGIGQISSEVPQNLSASRPQDRQFILSSKKLLLSDSGFYLCAWSSRIRGKGNEQFFGPGTRLTVL.

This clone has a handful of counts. The CDR3 protein is CASSPNRAYEQYF. The CDR3 DNA follows: TGTGCCAGCTCACCTAACAGGGCCTACGAGCAGTACTTC. The gene calls are TRBV18 and TRBJ2-7; perhaps TRBD1 as D (6 bases). The CDR3 extends over 13 amino acids. Trimming shortened V by 3 bases and J by 2 bases, and 8 bases separated the two germline ends. Germline-derived CDR1 and CDR2 are KGHSH and LQKENI.

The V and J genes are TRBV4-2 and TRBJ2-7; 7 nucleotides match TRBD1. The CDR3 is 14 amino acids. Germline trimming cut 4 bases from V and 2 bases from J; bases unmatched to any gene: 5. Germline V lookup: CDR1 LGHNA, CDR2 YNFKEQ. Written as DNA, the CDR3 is TGTGCCAGCAGCCCTGGGACAGCACCCTACGAGCAGTACTTC. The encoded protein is CASSPGTAPYEQYF.

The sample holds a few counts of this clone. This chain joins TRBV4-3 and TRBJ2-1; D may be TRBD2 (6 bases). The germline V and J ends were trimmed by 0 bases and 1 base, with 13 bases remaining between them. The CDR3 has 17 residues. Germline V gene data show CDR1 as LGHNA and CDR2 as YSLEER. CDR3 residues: CASSQDYPGESYNEQFF. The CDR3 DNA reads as TGCGCCAGCAGCCAAGATTACCCGGGGGAGTCCTACAATGAGCAGTTCTTC.

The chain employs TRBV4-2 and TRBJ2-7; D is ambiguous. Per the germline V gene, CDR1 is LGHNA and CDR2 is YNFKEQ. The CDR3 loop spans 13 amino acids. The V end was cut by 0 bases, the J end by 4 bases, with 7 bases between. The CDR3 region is CASSQDKQYEQYF. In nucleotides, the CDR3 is TGTGCCAGCAGCCAAGATAAACAGTACGAGCAGTACTTC.

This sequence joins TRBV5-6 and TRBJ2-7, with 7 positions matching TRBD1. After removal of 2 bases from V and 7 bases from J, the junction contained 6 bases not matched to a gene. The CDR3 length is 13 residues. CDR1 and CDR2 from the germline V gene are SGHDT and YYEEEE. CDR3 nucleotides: TGTGCCAGCAGCTTCCGACAGGGCGGGGAGCAGTACTTC. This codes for CASSFRQGGEQYF. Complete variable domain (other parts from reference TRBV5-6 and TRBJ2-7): DAGVTQSPTHLIKTRGQQVTLRCSPKSGHDTVSWYQQALGQGPQFIFQYYEEEERQRGNFPDRFSGHQFPNYSSELNVNALLLGDSALYLCASSFRQGGEQYFGPGTRLTVT.

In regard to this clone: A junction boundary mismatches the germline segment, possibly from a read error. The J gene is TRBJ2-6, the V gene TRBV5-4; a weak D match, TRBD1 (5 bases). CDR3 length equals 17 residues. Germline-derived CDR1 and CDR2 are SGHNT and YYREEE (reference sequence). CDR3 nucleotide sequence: TGCGCCAGCAGCCAAGAGGCAGGGCTGTCTGGGGCCAACGTCCTGACTTTC. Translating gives CASSQEAGLSGANVLTF.

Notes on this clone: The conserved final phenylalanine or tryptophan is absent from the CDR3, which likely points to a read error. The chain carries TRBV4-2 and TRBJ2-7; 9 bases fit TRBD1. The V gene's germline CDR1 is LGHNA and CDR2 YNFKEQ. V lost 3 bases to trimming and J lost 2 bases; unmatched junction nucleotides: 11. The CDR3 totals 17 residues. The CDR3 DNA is TGTGCCAGCAGCCAGAGTCTGTACAGGGGGCCGACCTACGAGCAGTACCTC. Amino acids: CASSQSLYRGPTYEQYL.

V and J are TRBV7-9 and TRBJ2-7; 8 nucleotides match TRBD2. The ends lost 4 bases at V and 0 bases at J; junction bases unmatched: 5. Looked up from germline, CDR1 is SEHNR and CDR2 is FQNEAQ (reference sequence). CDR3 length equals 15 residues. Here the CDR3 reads CASSSVAGSSYEQYF. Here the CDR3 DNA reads TGTGCCAGCAGCTCGGTAGCGGGGAGCTCCTACGAGCAGTACTTC.

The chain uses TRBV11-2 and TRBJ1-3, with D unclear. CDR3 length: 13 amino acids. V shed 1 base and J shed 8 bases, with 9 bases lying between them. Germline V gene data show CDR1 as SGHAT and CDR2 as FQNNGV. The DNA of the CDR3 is TGTGCCAGCAGCTTAGGAGGACTTGACACCATATATTTT. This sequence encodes CASSLGGLDTIYF. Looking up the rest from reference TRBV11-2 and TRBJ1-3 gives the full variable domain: EAGVAQSPRYKIIEKRQSVAFWCNPISGHATLYWYQQILGQGPKLLIQFQNNGVVDDSQLPKDRFSAERLKGVDSTLKIQPAKLEDSAVYLCASSLGGLDTIYFGEGSWLTVV.